This T cell receptor beta chain was profiled in a study of blood T cell repertoires in COVID-19. Assay: immunoSEQ multiplex PCR; the TCRdb copy retains only in-frame clones and omits some. Here the sample spans around 250,000 clones, 80% to 90% being singletons. This CDR3 is 12 amino acids long. CDR1 and CDR2 from the germline V gene are SGHDN and FVKESK. Trimming shortened V by 1 base and J by 8 bases, and 8 bases separated the two germline ends. Sequencing input: peripheral blood. The rearrangement links TRBV14 to TRBJ1-2; D not resolved. The receptor was isolated from an older woman with COVID-19, enrolled during active disease. In DNA, the CDR3 is TGTGCCAGCAGCCAAGTTGAGGGAGGCTACACCTTC. Translation gives CASSQVEGGYTF. Supplemented by reference TRBV14 and TRBJ1-2, the full variable domain reads EAGVTQFPSHSVIEKGQTVTLRCDPISGHDNLYWYRRVMGKEIKFLLHFVKESKQDESGMPNNRFLAERTGGTYSTLKVQPAELEDSGVYFCASSQVEGGYTFGSGTRLTVV.